Shown below are 14 T cell receptor beta chains from a single sample sequenced in a study of graft-versus-host responses after intestinal transplantation. Processed graft tissue released its intraepithelial and lamina propria lymphocytes. Produced via immunoSEQ multiplex PCR; TCRdb's table is partial and in-frame only. The profile covers some 16,000 clones, with 70% to 85% appearing a single time and more than 5% taken by the ten largest. This specimen was ileum tissue, taken 17 days after transplant. The source of these receptors is a human patient who received an intestinal transplant, so some T cells may come from the graft donor.

This chain joins TRBV4-3 and TRBJ2-7; 8 bases map to TRBD1. V gave up 3 bases and J gave up 5 bases; unmatched junction bases: 6. CDR3 length equals 14 residues. Per germline, CDR1 LGHNA and CDR2 YSLEER. The CDR3 protein is CASSQDRVSHEQYF. As DNA, the CDR3 is TGCGCCAGCAGCCAGGACAGGGTGAGCCACGAGCAGTACTTC.

The chain links TRBV9 to TRBJ2-3; D not certain. Looked up from germline, CDR1 is SGDLS and CDR2 is YYNGEE. The CDR3 has 10 amino acids. Trimming left V 7 bases short and J 6 bases short, with 6 bases between. The CDR3 bases are TGTGCCAGCTTTGGTGATACGCAGTATTTT. Protein sequence: CASFGDTQYF.

The rearrangement uses TRBV19 and TRBJ1-5; a weak D match, TRBD1 (6 bases). The CDR3 extends over 16 amino acids. V was trimmed by 4 bases and J by 3 bases, leaving 16 bases between them. The V gene's germline CDR1 is LNHDA and CDR2 SQIVND (reference sequence). This CDR3 reads CASSKDRLSYNQPQHF. DNA for the CDR3: TGTGCCAGTAGTAAGGACAGACTGAGTTACAATCAGCCCCAGCATTTT.

This clone was counted a single time. The V gene is TRBV4-1, the J gene TRBJ2-1; no reliable D call. The CDR3 consists of 13 residues. From germline, CDR1 is MGHRA and CDR2 YSYEKL. With 4 bases removed from V and 4 bases from J, the gap between germline ends came to 8 bases. The DNA for the CDR3 is TGCGCCAGCAGCCCGGACGCATACAATGAGCAGTTCTTC. Translation: CASSPDAYNEQFF.

A word on this clone: The junction does not match germline at one end; this may be a read error. V is TRBV5-1 and J is TRBJ2-6, with a weak D call TRBD1 (6 bases). CDR3 length: 16 amino acids. The germline gives CDR1 SGHRS, CDR2 YFSETQ. CDR3 in DNA: TGCGCCGGCAGCTCGGACAGTTTCTCTGGGGCCAACGTCCTGACTTTC. Its protein is CAGSSDSFSGANVLTF.

This chain links TRBV27 with TRBJ1-5; 8 bases agree with TRBD1. The CDR3 is 18 amino acids. V lost 3 bases to trimming and J lost 3 bases; unmatched junction nucleotides: 13. CDR1 is MNHEY, CDR2 SMNVEV, per germline (reference sequence). The CDR3 here is CASSFASVQGAFNQPQHF. In DNA, the CDR3 is TGTGCCAGCAGTTTTGCTTCCGTCCAGGGGGCCTTCAATCAGCCCCAGCATTTT.

The chain recombines TRBV7-9 with TRBJ2-1; D is unclear. Per germline, CDR1 SEHNR and CDR2 FQNEAQ (reference sequence). V was clipped by 1 base and J by 2 bases, with 9 bases between them. The CDR3 runs 15 residues. In DNA form, the CDR3 reads TGTGCCAGCAGCTTAGGGGGATTTCCCTACAATGAGCAGTTCTTC. This sequence encodes CASSLGGFPYNEQFF.

This chain joins TRBV5-1 and TRBJ2-1, with D unclear. This CDR3 contains 15 residues. V was trimmed by 2 bases and J by 8 bases, leaving 17 bases between them. Germline-derived CDR1 and CDR2 are SGHRS and YFSETQ. CDR3 sequence reads: CASSLPYGAMDEQFF. The CDR3 nucleotides read TGCGCCAGCAGCTTACCCTATGGAGCTATGGATGAGCAGTTCTTC.

This clone was counted once. The chain is built from TRBV13 and TRBJ2-4, with D possibly TRBD1 on 5 matching bases. The CDR3 length is 14 residues. Germline assignment: CDR1 PRHDT and CDR2 FYEKMQ (reference sequence). V was pared by 2 bases and J by 2 bases, with 7 bases between. Written as DNA, the CDR3 is TGTGCCAGCAGCTTACAGGGAACCAAAAACATTCAGTACTTC. This translates into CASSLQGTKNIQYF.

The chain combines TRBV19 with TRBJ1-1; no clear D gene. Trimming stripped 0 bases from V and 8 bases from J, with 7 bases between. The CDR3 runs 12 residues. Germline V gene sequence: CDR1 LNHDA, CDR2 SQIVND (reference sequence). The CDR3 sequence: CASSIDISEAFF. DNA of the CDR3: TGTGCCAGTAGTATAGACATATCCGAAGCTTTCTTT.

This chain joins TRBV11-2 and TRBJ2-1; 11 bases are a match to TRBD2. Germline V CDR1 and CDR2: SGHAT, FQNNGV. J was trimmed by 6 bases and V by 1 base; bases with no gene match: 2. The CDR3 contains 15 residues. For the CDR3, the DNA is TGTGCCAGCAGCTTAGGAGGACTAGCGGGCAATGAGCAGTTCTTC. It encodes CASSLGGLAGNEQFF.

The chain couples TRBV19 to TRBJ2-7, with D possibly called TRBD1 or TRBD2 (5 bases each). Trimming left V 6 bases short and J 4 bases short, with 13 bases between. The CDR3 has 13 residues. Germline lookup yields CDR1 LNHDA and CDR2 SQIVND (reference sequence). The chain's CDR3 is CASSAGTGYEQYF. Written as DNA, the CDR3 is TGTGCCAGTAGCGCCGGGACGGGATACGAGCAGTACTTC. Full variable domain (remainder filled in from reference TRBV19 and TRBJ2-7): DGGITQSPKYLFRKEGQNVTLSCEQNLNHDAMYWYRQDPGQGLRLIYYSQIVNDFQKGDIAEGYSVSREKKESFPLTVTSAQKNPTAFYLCASSAGTGYEQYFGPGTRLTVT.

In this sample, this clone turned up once. The DNA of the CDR3 is TGTGCCAGCAGCTTATTCCCCAGCGGGGGGACCCTATCTTCAGAGACCCAGTACTTC. Amino acid sequence: CASSLFPSGGTLSSETQYF. V usage is TRBV7-6 and J usage is TRBJ2-5, with 9 bases fitting TRBD2. CDR1 is SGHVS, CDR2 FNYEAQ, per germline. There are 19 residues in the CDR3. V shed 2 bases and J 4 bases; nucleotides not matched to a gene: 17. The variable domain in full, with the rest retrieved from reference TRBV7-6 and TRBJ2-5, is GAGVSQSPRYKVTKRGQDVALRCDPISGHVSLYWYRQALGQGPEFLTYFNYEAQQDKSGLPNDRFSAERPEGSISTLTIQRTEQRDSAMYRCASSLFPSGGTLSSETQYFGPGTRLLVL.

CDR3 sequence (DNA): TGTGCCAGCAGCCCCCGTTCAGCGCGGACAGATACGCAGTATTTT. Amino acid sequence: CASSPRSARTDTQYF. The V gene is TRBV6-5, the J gene TRBJ2-3, with D unresolved. The CDR3 length is 15 residues. Germline assignment: CDR1 MNHEY and CDR2 SVGAGI. Trimming stripped 6 bases from V and 3 bases from J, with 16 bases between.